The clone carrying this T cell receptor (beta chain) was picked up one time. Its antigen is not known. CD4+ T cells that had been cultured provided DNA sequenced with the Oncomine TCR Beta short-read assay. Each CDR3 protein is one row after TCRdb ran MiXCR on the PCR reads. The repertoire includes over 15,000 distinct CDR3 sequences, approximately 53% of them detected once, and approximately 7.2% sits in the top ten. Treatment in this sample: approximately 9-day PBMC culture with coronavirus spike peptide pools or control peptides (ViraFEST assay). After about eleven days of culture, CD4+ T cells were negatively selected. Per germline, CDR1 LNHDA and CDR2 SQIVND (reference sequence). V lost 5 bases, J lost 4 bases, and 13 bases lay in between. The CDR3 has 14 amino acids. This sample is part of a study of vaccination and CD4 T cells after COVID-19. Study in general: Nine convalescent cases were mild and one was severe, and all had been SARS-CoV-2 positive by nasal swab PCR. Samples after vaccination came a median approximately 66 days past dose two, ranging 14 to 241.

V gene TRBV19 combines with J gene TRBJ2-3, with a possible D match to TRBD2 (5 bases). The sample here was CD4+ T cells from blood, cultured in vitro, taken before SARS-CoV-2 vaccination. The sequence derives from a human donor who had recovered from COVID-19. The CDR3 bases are TGTGCCAGTAGTTCCGCCGGGATGGCAGATACGCAGTATTTT. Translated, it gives CASSSAGMADTQYF.